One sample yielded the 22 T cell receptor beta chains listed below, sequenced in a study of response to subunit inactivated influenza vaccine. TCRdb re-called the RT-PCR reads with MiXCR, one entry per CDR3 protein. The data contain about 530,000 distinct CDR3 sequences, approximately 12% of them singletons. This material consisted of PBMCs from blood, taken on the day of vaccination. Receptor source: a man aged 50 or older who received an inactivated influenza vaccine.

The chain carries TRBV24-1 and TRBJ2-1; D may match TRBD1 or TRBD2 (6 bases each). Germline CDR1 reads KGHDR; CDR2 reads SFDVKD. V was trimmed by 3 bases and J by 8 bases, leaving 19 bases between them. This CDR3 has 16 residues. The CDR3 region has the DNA TGTGCCACCAGTGATCGTGAGGGGGGTTATCTACATGAGCAGTTCTTC. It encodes CATSDREGGYLHEQFF.

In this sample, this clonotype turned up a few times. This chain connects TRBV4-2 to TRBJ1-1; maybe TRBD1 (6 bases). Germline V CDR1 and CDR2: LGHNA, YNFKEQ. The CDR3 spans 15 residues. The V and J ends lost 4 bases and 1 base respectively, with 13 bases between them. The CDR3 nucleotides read TGTGCCAGCAGCCGCCCGGGACAAAGGAACACTGAAGCTTTCTTT. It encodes CASSRPGQRNTEAFF.

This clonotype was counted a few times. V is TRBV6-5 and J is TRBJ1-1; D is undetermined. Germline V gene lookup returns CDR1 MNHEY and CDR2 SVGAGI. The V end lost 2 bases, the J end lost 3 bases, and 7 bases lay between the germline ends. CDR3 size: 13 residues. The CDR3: CASSYRQHTEAFF. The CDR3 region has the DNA TGTGCCAGCAGTTACCGGCAGCACACTGAAGCTTTCTTT.

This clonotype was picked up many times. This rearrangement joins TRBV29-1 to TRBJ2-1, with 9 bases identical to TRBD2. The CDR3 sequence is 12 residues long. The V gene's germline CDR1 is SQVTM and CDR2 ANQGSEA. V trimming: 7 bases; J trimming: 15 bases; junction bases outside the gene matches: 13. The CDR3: CSALREGQLSFF. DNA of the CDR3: TGCAGCGCTCTGCGGGAGGGCCAATTATCGTTCTTC.

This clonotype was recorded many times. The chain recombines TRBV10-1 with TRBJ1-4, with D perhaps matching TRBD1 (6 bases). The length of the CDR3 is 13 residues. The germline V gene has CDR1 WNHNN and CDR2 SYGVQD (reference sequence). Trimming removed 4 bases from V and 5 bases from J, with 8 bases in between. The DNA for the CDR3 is TGCGCCAGCAGTGGGGGGCCGAATGAAAAACTGTTTTTT. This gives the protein CASSGGPNEKLFF.

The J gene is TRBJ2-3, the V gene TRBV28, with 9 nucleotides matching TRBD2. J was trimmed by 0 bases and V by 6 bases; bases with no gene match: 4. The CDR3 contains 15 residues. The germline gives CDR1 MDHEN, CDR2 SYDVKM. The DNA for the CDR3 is TGTGCCAGCAGAAGCGGGGGGTCTAGCACAGATACGCAGTATTTT. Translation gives CASRSGGSSTDTQYF. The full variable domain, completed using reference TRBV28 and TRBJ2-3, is DVKVTQSSRYLVKRTGEKVFLECVQDMDHENMFWYRQDPGLGLRLIYFSYDVKMKEKGDIPEGYSVSREKKERFSLILESASTNQTSMYLCASRSGGSSTDTQYFGPGTRLTVL.

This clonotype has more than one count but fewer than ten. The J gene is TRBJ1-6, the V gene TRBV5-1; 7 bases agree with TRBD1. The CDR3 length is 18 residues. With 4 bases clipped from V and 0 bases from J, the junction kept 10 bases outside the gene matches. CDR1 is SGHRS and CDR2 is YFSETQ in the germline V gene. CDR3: CASSPNVQGVSYNSPLHF. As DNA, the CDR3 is TGCGCCAGCAGCCCGAATGTCCAGGGGGTCTCCTATAATTCACCCCTCCACTTT.

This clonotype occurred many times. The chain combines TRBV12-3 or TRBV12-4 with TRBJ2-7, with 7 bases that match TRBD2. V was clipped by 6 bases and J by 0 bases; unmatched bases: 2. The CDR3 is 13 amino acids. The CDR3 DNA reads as TGTGCCAGCAGGGGGACTACCTCCTACGAGCAGTACTTC. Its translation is CASRGTTSYEQYF.

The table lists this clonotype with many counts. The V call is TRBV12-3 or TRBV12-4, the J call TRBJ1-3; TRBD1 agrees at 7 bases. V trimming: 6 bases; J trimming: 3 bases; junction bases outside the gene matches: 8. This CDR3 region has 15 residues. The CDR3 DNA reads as TGTGCCAGCAGGAGAAGACAGGGTTTTGGAAACACCATATATTTT. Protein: CASRRRQGFGNTIYF.

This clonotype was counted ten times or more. CDR3 nucleotide sequence: TGTGCCAGCAGGAGACAGGGACCGTACAATGAGCAGTTCTTC. This gives the protein CASRRQGPYNEQFF. This chain joins TRBV6-1 and TRBJ2-1, with 7 nucleotides matching TRBD1. The CDR3 covers 14 residues. CDR1 and CDR2 from the germline V gene are MNHNS and SASEGT. V shed 6 bases, J shed 4 bases, and the junction held 6 bases outside the gene matches.

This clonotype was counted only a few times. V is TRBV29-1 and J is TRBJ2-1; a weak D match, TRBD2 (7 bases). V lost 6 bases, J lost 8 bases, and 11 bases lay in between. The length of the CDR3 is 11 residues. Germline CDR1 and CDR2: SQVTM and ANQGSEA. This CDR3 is CSVLGGDEQFF. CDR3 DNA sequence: TGCAGCGTCTTAGGGGGGGATGAGCAGTTCTTC.

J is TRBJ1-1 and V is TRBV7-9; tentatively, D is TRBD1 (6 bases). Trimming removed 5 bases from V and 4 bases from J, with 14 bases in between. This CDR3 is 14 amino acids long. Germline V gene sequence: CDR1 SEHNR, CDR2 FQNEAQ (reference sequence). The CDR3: CASSQAAGATEAFF. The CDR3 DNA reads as TGTGCCAGCAGCCAAGCCGCAGGGGCCACTGAAGCTTTCTTT. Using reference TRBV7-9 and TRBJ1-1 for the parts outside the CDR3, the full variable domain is DTGVSQNPRHKITKRGQNVTFRCDPISEHNRLYWYRQTLGQGPEFLTYFQNEAQLEKSRLLSDRFSAERPKGSFSTLEIQRTEQGDSAMYLCASSQAAGATEAFFGQGTRLTVV.

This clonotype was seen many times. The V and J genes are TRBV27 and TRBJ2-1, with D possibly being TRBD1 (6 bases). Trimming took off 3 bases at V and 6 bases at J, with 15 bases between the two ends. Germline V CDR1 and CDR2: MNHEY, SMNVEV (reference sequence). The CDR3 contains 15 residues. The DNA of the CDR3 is TGTGCCAGCAGTTTGCAACAGGGAATTTCCAATGAGCAGTTCTTC. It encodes CASSLQQGISNEQFF.

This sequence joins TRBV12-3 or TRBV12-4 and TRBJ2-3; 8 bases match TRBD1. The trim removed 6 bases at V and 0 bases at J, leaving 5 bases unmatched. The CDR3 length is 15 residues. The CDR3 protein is CASSNGQGSTDTQYF. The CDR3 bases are TGTGCCAGCAGCAATGGACAGGGCAGCACAGATACGCAGTATTTT.

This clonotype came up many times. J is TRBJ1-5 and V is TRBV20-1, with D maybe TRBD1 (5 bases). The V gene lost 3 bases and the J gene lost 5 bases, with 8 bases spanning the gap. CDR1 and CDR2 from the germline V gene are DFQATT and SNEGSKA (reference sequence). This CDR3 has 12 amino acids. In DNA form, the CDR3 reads TGCAGTGCTAGTTCGGGGGATCAGCCCCAGCATTTT. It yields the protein CSASSGDQPQHF.

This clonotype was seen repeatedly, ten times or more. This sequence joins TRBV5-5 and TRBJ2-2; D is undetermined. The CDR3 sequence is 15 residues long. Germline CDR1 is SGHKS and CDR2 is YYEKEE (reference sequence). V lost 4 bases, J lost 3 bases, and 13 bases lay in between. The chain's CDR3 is CASSLQYTDTGELFF. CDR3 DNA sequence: TGTGCCAGCAGCCTACAGTACACCGACACCGGGGAGCTGTTTTTT. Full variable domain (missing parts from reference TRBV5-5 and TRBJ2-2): DAGVTQSPTHLIKTRGQQVTLRCSPISGHKSVSWYQQVLGQGPQFIFQYYEKEERGRGNFPDRFSARQFPNYSSELNVNALLLGDSALYLCASSLQYTDTGELFFGEGSRLTVL.

The CDR3: CASSLSLGTSPISTNPSPYNEQFF. In nucleotides, the CDR3 is TGTGCCAGCAGTCTGTCTCTTGGGACTAGTCCCATCTCAACGAACCCAAGTCCCTACAATGAGCAGTTCTTC. J is TRBJ2-1 and V is TRBV28; TRBD2 matches 8 bases. This CDR3 is 24 amino acids long. J was trimmed by 2 bases and V by 5 bases; bases with no gene match: 32. CDR1 and CDR2 (germline): MDHEN, SYDVKM.

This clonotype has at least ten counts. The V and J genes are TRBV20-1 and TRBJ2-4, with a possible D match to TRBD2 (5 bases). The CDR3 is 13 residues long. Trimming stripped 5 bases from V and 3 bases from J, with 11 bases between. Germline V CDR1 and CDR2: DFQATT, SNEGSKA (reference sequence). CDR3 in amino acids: CSAPPRGKNIQYF. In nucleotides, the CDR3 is TGCAGTGCTCCCCCTCGGGGCAAAAACATTCAGTACTTC.

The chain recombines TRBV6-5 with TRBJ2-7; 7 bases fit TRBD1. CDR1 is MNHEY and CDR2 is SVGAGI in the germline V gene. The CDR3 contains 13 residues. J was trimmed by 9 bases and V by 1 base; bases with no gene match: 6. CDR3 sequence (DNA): TGTGCCAGCAGTTACTTACAGGGGCGCTTGCAGTACTTC. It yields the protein CASSYLQGRLQYF.

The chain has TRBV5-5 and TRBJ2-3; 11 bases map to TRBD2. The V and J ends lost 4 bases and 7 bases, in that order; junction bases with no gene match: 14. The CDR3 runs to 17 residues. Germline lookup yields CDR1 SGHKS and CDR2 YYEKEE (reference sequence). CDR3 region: CASSAGDLAGGAYTQYF. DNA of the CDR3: TGTGCCAGCAGCGCGGGGGACCTAGCGGGGGGTGCATATACGCAGTATTTT.

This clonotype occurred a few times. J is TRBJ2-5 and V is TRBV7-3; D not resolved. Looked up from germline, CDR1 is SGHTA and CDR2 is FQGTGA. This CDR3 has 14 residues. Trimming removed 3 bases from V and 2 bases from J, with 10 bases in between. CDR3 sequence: CASSFTAAQETQYF. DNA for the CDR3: TGTGCCAGCAGCTTTACAGCAGCTCAAGAGACCCAGTACTTC.

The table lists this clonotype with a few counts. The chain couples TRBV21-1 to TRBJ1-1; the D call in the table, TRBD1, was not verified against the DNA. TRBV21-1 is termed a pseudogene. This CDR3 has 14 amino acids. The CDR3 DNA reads TGTGCCAGCAGCATCCGGGACAGGGGCCGAGCCGCTTTCTTT. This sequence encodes CASSIRDRGRAAFF.